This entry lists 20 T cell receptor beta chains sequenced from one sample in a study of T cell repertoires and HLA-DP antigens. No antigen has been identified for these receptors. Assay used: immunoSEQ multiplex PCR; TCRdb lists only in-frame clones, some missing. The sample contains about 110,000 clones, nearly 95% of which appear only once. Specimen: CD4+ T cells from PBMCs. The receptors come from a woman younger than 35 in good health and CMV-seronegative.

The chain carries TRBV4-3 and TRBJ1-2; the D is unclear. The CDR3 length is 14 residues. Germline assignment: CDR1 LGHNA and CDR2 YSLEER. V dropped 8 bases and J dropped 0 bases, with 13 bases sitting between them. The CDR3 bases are TGCGCCAGCGCGCTGGCCTACTCTAACTATGGCTACACCTTC. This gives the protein CASALAYSNYGYTF.

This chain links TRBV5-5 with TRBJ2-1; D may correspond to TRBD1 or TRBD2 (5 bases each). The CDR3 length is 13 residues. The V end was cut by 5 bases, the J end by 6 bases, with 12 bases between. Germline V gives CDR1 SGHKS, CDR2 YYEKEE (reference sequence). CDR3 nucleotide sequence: TGTGCCAGCAGTTCCCCGGGGCCCAATGAGCAGTTCTTC. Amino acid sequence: CASSSPGPNEQFF.

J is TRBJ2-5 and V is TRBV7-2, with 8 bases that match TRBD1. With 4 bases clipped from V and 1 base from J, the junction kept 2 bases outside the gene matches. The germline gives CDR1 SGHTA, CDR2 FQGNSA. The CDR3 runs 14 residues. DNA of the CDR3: TGTGCCAGCAGCTCCAGGGGGCCCCAAGAGACCCAGTACTTC. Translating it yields CASSSRGPQETQYF.

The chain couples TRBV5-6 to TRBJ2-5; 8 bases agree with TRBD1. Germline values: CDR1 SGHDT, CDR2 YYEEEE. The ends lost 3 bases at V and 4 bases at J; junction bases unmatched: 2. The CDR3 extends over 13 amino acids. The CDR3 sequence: CASSYDRGETQYF. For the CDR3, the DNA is TGTGCCAGCAGCTACGACAGGGGAGAGACCCAGTACTTC.

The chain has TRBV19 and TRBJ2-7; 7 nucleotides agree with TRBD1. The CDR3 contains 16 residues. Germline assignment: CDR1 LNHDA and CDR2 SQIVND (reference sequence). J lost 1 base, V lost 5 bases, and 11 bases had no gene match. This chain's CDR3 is CASSPQGRGVSYEQYF. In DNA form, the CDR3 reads TGTGCCAGTAGTCCACAGGGGAGAGGGGTTTCCTACGAGCAGTACTTC.

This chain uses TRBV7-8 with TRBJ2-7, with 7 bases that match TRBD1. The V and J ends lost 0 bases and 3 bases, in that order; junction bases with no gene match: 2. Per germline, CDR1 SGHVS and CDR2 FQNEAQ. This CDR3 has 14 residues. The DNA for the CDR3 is TGTGCCAGCAGCTTAGCTGGGACAGTCTACGAGCAGTACGTC. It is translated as CASSLAGTVYEQYV.

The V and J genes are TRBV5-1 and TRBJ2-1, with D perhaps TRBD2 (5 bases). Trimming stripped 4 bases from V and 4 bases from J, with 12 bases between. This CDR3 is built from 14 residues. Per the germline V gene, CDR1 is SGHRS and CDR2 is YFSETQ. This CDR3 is CASSASRGYNEQFF. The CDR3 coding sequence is TGCGCCAGCAGCGCGTCTAGAGGGTACAATGAGCAGTTCTTC. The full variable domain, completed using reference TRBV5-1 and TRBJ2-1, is KAGVTQTPRYLIKTRGQQVTLSCSPISGHRSVSWYQQTPGQGLQFLFEYFSETQRNKGNFPGRFSGRQFSNSRSEMNVSTLELGDSALYLCASSASRGYNEQFFGPGTRLTVL.

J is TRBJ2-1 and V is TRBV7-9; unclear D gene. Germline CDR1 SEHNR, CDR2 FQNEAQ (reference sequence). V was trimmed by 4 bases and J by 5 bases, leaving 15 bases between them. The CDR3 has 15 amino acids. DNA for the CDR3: TGTGCCAGCAGCTCAAGACCGCTACCAAACAATGAGCAGTTCTTC. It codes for CASSSRPLPNNEQFF.

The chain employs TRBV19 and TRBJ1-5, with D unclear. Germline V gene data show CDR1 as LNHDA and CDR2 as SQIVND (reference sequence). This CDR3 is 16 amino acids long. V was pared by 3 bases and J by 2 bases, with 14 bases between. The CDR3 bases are TGTGCCAGTAGTATGGGGATCAGTCCGGGCAATCAGCCCCAGCATTTT. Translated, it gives CASSMGISPGNQPQHF.

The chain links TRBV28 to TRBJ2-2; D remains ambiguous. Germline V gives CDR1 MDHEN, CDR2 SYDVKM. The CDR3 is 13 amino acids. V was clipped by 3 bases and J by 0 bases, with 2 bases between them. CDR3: CASSFTNTGELFF. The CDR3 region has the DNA TGTGCCAGCAGTTTTACGAACACCGGGGAGCTGTTTTTT.

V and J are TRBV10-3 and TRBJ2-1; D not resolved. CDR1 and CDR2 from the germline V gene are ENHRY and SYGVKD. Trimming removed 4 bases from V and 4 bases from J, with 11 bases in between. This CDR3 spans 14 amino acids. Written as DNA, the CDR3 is TGTGCCATCAGTGCCTCCTCGGCTTACAATGAGCAGTTCTTC. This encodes CAISASSAYNEQFF.

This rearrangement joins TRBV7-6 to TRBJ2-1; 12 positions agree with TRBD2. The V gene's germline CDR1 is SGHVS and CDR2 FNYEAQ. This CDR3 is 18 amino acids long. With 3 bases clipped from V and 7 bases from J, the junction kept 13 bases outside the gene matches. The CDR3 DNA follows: TGTGCCAGCAGCTTGGGAACTCTAGCGGGAGGGTCTGGGAATGAGCAGTTCTTC. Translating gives CASSLGTLAGGSGNEQFF.

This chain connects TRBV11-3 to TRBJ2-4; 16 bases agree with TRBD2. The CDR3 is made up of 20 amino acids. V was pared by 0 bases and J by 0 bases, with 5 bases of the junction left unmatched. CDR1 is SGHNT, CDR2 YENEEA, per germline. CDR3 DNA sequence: TGTGCCAGCAGCTTAGAGCCGGGACTAGCGGGGGGGGTAGCCAAAAACATTCAGTACTTC. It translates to CASSLEPGLAGGVAKNIQYF.

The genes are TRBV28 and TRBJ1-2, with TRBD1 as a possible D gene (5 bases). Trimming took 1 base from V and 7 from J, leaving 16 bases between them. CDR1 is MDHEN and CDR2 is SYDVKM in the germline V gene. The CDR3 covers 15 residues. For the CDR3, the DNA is TGTGCCAGCAGTTTATTTTTTAGGGGTTCGGGTGGCTACACCTTC. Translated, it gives CASSLFFRGSGGYTF.

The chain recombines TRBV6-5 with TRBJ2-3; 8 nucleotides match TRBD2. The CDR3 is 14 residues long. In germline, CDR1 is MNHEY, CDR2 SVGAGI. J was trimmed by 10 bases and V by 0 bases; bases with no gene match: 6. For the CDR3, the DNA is TGTGCCAGCAGTTACTCGACGGCTAGCGGGCCGCAGTATTTT. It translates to CASSYSTASGPQYF.

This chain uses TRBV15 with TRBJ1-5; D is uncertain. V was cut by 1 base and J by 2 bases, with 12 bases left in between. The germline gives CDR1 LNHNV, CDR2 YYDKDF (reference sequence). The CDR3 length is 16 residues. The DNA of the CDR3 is TGTGCCACCAGCAGAGGTTGGGGAAGGGGCAATCAGCCCCAGCATTTT. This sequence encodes CATSRGWGRGNQPQHF. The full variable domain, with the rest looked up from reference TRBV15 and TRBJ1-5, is DAMVIQNPRYQVTQFGKPVTLSCSQTLNHNVMYWYQQKSSQAPKLLFHYYDKDFNNEADTPDNFQSRRPNTSFCFLDIRSPGLGDTAMYLCATSRGWGRGNQPQHFGDGTRLSIL.

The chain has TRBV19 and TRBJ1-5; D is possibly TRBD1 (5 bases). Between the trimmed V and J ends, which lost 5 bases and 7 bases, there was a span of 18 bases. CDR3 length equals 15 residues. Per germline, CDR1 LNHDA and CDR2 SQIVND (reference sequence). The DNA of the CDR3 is TGTGCCAGTAGTGCCCCCCGCCAGGGAGGACAGCCCCAGCATTTT. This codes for CASSAPRQGGQPQHF.

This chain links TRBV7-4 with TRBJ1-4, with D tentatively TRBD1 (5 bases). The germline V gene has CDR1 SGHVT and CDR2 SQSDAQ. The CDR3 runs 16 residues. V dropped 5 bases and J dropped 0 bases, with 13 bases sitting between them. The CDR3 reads CASSLHRRPTNEKLFF. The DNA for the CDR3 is TGTGCCAGCAGCCTTCACAGGCGACCAACTAATGAAAAACTGTTTTTT.

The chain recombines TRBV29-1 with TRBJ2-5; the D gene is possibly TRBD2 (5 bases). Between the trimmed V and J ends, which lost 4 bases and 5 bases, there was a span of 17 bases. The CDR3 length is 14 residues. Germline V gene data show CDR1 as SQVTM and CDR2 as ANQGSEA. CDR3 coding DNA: TGCAGCGTTGGCCCCTCGCGGGTAGATGAGACCCAGTACTTC. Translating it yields CSVGPSRVDETQYF.

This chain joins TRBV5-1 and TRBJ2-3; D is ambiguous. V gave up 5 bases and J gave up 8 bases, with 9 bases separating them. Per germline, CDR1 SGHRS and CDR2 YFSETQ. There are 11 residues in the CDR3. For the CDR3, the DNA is TGCGCCAGCAGTTTCACGGGTACGCAGTATTTT. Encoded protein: CASSFTGTQYF. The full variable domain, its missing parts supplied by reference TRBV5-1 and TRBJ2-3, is KAGVTQTPRYLIKTRGQQVTLSCSPISGHRSVSWYQQTPGQGLQFLFEYFSETQRNKGNFPGRFSGRQFSNSRSEMNVSTLELGDSALYLCASSFTGTQYFGPGTRLTVL.